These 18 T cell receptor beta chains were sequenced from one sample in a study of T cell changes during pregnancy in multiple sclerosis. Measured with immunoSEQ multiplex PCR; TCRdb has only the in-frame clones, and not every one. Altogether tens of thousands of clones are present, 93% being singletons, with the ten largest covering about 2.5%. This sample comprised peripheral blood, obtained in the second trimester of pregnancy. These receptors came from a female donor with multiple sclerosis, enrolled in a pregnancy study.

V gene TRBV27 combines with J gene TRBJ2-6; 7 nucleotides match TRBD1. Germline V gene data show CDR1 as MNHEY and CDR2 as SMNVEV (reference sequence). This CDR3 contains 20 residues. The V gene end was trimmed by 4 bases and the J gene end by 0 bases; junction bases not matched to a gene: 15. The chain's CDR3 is CASSSTRIQGLGSGANVLTF. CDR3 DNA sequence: TGTGCCAGCAGTTCTACCCGAATACAGGGGCTGGGCTCTGGGGCCAACGTCCTGACTTTC.

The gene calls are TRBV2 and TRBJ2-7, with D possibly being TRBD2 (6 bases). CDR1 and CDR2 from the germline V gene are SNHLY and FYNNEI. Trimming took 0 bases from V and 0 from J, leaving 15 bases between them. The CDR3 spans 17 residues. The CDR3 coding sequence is TGTGCCAGCAGTGAAGCGCTTGAGGGACTCCACTCCTACGAGCAGTACTTC. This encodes CASSEALEGLHSYEQYF.

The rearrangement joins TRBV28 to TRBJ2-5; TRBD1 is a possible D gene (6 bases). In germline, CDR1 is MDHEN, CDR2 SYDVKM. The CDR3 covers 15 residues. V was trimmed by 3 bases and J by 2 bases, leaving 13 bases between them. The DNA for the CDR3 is TGTGCCAGCAGTTTGTGGGGCAGGGGTCAAGAGACCCAGTACTTC. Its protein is CASSLWGRGQETQYF.

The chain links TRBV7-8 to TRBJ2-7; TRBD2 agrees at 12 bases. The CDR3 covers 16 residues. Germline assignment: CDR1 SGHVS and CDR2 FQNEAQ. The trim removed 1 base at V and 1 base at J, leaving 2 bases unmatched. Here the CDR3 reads CASSLGLAGASYEQYF. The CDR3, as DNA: TGTGCCAGCAGCTTAGGACTAGCGGGGGCTTCCTACGAGCAGTACTTC.

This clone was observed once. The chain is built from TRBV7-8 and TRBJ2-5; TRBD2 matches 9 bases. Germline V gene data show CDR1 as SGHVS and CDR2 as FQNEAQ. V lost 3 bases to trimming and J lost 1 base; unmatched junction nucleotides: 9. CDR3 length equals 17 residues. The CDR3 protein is CASSFEPGTSLQETQYF. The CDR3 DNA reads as TGTGCCAGCAGCTTCGAACCAGGGACTAGCCTCCAAGAGACCCAGTACTTC. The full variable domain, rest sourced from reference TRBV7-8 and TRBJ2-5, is GAGVSQSPRYKVAKRGQDVALRCDPISGHVSLFWYQQALGQGPEFLTYFQNEAQLDKSGLPSDRFFAERPEGSVSTLKIQRTQQEDSAVYLCASSFEPGTSLQETQYFGPGTRLLVL.

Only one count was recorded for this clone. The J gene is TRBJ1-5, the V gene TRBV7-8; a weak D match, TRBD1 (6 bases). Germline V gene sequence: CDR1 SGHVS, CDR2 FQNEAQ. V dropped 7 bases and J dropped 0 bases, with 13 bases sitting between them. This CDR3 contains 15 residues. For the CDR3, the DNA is TGTGCCAGCACCCGTAACAGGGATAGCAATCAGCCCCAGCATTTT. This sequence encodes CASTRNRDSNQPQHF.

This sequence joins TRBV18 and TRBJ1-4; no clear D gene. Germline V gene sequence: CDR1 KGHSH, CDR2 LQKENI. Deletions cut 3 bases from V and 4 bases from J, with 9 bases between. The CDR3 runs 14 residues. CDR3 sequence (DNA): TGTGCCAGCTCACCGGCAGGATTTAATGAAAAACTGTTTTTT. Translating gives CASSPAGFNEKLFF.

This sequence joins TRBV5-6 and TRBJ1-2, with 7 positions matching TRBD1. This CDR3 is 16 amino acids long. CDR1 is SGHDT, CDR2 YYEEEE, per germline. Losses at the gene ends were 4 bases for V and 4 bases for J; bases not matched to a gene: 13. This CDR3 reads CASSLDGDSLGYGYTF. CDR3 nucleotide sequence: TGTGCCAGCAGCCTTGATGGGGACAGCCTCGGCTATGGCTACACCTTC. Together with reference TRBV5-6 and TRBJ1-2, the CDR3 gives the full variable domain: DAGVTQSPTHLIKTRGQQVTLRCSPKSGHDTVSWYQQALGQGPQFIFQYYEEEERQRGNFPDRFSGHQFPNYSSELNVNALLLGDSALYLCASSLDGDSLGYGYTFGSGTRLTVV.

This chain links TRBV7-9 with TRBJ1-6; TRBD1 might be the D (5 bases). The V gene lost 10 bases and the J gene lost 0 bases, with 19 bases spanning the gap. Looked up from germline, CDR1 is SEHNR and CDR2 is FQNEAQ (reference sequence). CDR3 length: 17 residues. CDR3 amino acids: CATGGGPSSSYNSPLHF. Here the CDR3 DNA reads TGTGCCACGGGGGGGGGACCCTCGAGCTCCTATAATTCACCCCTCCACTTT.

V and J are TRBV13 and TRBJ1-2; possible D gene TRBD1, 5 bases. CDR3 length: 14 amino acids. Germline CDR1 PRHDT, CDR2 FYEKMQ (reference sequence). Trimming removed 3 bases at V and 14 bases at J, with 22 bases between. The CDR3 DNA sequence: TGTGCCAGCAGCTTTGAGGCAGGCTCTCTTCGGGGGACCTTC. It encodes CASSFEAGSLRGTF. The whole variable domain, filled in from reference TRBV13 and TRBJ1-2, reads AAGVIQSPRHLIKEKRETATLKCYPIPRHDTVYWYQQGPGQDPQFLISFYEKMQSDKGSIPDRFSAQQFSDYHSELNMSSLELGDSALYFCASSFEAGSLRGTFGSGTRLTVV.

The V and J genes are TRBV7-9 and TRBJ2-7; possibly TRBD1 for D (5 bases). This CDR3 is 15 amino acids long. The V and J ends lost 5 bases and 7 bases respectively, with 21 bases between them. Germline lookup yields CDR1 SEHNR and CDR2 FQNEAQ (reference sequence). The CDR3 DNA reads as TGTGCCAGCAGCCCTCCACAGGCCCGGAGAGGTGAGCAGTACTTC. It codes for CASSPPQARRGEQYF.

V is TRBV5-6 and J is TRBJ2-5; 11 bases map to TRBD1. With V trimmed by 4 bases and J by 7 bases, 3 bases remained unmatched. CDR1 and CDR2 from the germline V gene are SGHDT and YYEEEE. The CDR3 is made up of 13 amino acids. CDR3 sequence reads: CASSPGTGGTQYF. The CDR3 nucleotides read TGTGCCAGCAGCCCAGGGACAGGGGGGACCCAGTACTTC.

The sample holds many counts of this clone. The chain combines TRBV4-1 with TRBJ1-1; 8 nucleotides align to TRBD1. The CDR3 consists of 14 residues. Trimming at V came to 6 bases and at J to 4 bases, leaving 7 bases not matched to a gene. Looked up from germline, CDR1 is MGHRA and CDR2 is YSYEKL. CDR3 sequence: CASSLTQGGTEAFF. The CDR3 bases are TGCGCCAGCAGTCTCACACAGGGGGGCACTGAAGCTTTCTTT.

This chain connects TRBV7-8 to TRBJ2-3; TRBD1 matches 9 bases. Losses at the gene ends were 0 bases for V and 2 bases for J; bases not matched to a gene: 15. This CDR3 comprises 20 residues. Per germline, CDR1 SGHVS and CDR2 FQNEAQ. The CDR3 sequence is CASSLARRGQGRKNTDTQYF. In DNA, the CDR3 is TGTGCCAGCAGCTTAGCGCGTAGGGGACAGGGAAGAAAAAACACAGATACGCAGTATTTT.

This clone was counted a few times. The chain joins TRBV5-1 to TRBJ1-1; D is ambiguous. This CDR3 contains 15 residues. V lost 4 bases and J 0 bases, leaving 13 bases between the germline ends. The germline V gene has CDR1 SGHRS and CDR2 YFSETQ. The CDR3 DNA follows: TGCGCCAGCAGCCTAGCCGAGGCAATGAACACTGAAGCTTTCTTT. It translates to CASSLAEAMNTEAFF.

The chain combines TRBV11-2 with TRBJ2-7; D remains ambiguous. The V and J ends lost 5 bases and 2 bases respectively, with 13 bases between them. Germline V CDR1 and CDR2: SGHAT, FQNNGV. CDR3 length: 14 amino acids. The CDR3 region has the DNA TGTGCCAGCAGCGTCCCGGTCCAAACCTACGAGCAGTACTTC. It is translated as CASSVPVQTYEQYF. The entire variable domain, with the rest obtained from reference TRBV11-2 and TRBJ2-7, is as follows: EAGVAQSPRYKIIEKRQSVAFWCNPISGHATLYWYQQILGQGPKLLIQFQNNGVVDDSQLPKDRFSAERLKGVDSTLKIQPAKLEDSAVYLCASSVPVQTYEQYFGPGTRLTVT.

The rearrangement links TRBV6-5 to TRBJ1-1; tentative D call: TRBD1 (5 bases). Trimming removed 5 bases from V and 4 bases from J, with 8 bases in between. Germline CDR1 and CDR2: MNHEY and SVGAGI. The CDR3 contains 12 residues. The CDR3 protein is CASSGGVTEAFF. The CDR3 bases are TGTGCCAGCAGTGGAGGGGTCACTGAAGCTTTCTTT.

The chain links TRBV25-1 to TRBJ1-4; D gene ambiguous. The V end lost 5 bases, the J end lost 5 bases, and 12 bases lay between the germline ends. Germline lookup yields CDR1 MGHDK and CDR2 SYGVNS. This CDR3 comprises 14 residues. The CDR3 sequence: CASSPWAENEKLFF. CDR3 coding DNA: TGTGCCAGCAGTCCGTGGGCCGAAAATGAAAAACTGTTTTTT.